This T cell receptor (beta chain) emerged from a study of cytomegalovirus exposure and HLA in healthy donors. Germline V CDR1 and CDR2: SNHLY, FYNNEI. The V end lost 8 bases, the J end lost 5 bases, and 18 bases lay between the germline ends. The CDR3 has 14 residues. Researchers ran the PCR with 60 Vbeta and 13 Jbeta primers. Sequencing was performed with immunoSEQ multiplex PCR; in TCRdb, only in-frame clones are kept and a portion is missing. Of 110,000 to 150,000 clones in the sample, more than 80% were seen once. The sequenced sample consisted of PBMCs. The receptor's source is a woman aged 40 to 55 in good health and CMV-seropositive. The V and J genes are TRBV2 and TRBJ2-5, with a tentative D call TRBD2 (5 bases). CDR3: CASHRGGRSETQYF. The CDR3 DNA reads as TGTGCCAGCCATCGAGGAGGACGATCCGAGACCCAGTACTTC. Filled out from reference TRBV2 and TRBJ2-5, the complete variable domain reads EPEVTQTPSHQVTQMGQEVILRCVPISNHLYFYWYRQILGQKVEFLVSFYNNEISEKSEIFDDQFSVERPDGSNFTLKIRSTKLEDSAMYFCASHRGGRSETQYFGPGTRLLVL.